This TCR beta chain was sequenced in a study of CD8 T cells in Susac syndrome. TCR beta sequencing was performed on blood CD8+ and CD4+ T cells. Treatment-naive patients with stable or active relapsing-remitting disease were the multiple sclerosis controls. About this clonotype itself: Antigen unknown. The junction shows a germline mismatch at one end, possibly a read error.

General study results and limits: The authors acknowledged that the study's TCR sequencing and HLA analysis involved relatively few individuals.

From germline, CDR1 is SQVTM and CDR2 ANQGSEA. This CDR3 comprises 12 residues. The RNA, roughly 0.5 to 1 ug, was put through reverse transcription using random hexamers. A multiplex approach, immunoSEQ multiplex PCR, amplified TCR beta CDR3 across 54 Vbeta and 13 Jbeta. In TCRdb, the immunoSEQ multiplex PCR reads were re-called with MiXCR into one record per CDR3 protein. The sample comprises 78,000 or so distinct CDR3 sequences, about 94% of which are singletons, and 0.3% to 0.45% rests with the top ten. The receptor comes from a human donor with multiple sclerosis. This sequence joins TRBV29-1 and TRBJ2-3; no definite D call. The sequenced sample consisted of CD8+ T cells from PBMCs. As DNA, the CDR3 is TGCAGCGTTGAAGAAGGGTCAGAGACGCAGTATTTT. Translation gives CSVEEGSETQYF.